This T cell receptor beta chain was sequenced in a study of OX40 agonist ivuxolimab in advanced cancers. Across the study: The diagnoses of dose-escalation patients were hepatocellular carcinoma, melanoma, renal cell or head and neck cancer.

To note about this clone: The sample has other DNA sequences that encode this CDR3 too.

Unmatched junction bases numbered 6, after V lost 0 bases and J lost 7 bases. Germline V gene sequence: CDR1 SGHVS, CDR2 FNYEAQ. CDR3 length: 16 amino acids. Sequencing was performed with immunoSEQ multiplex PCR; in TCRdb, only in-frame clones are kept and a portion is missing. The table records over 45,000 clones, more than 75% of them present only once. The chain links TRBV7-6 to TRBJ1-6; TRBD1 agrees at 7 bases. The input for sequencing was CD4+ or CD8+ T cells sorted from blood, taken in a trial of the OX40 agonist ivuxolimab. This receptor was identified in an adult with an advanced solid tumor such as melanoma, head and neck, liver or kidney cancer. CDR3 sequence reads: CASSLAPQGVNSPLHF. In nucleotides, the CDR3 is TGTGCCAGCAGCTTAGCGCCCCAGGGGGTCAATTCACCCCTCCACTTT.